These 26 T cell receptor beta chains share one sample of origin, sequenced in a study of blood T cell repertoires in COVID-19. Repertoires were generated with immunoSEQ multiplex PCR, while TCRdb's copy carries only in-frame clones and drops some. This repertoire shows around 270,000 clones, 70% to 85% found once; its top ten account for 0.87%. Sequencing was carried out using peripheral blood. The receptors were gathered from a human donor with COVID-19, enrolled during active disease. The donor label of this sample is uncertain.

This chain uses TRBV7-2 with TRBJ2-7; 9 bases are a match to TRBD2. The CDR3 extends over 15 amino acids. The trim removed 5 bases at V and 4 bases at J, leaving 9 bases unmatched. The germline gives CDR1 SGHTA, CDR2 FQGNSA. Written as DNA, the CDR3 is TGTGCCAGCAGCCCTAGTGGCGGGAGGGATTACGAGCAGTACTTC. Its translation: CASSPSGGRDYEQYF.

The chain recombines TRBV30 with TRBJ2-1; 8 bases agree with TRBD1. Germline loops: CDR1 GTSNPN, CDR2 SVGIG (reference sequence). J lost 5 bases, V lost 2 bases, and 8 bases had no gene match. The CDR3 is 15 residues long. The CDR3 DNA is TGTGCCTGGAGTCCAGACAGGGGTTACCACAATGAGCAGTTCTTC. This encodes CAWSPDRGYHNEQFF.

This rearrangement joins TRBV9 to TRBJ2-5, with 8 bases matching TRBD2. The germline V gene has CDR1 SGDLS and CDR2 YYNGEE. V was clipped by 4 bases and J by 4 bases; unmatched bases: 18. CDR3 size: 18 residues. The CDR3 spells CASSPQASGTRGAETQYF. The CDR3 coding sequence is TGTGCCAGCAGCCCCCAGGCTAGCGGTACGCGGGGGGCAGAGACCCAGTACTTC.

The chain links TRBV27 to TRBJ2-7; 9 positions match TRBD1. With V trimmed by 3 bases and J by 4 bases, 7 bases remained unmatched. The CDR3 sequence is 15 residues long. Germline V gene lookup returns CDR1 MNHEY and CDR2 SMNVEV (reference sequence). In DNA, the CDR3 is TGTGCCAGCAGTTTCCAGGACAGGGGCACTTACGAGCAGTACTTC. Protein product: CASSFQDRGTYEQYF.

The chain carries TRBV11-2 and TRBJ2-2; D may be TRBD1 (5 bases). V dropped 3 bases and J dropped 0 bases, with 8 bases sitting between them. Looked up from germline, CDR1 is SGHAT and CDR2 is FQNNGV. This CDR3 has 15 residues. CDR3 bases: TGTGCCAGCAGCTTTTCAGGGACGAACACCGGGGAGCTGTTTTTT. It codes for CASSFSGTNTGELFF.

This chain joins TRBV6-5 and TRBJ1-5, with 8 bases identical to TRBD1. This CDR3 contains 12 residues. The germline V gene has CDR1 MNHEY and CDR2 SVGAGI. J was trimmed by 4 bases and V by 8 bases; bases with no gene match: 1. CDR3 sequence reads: CASGDRNQPQHF. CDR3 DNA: TGTGCCAGCGGGGACAGGAATCAGCCCCAGCATTTT.

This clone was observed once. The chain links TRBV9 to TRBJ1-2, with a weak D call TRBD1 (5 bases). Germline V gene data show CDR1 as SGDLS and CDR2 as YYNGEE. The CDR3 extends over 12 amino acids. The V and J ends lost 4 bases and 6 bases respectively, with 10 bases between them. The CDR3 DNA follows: TGTGCCAGCAGCCCAGACAGTCATGGCTACACCTTC. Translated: CASSPDSHGYTF.

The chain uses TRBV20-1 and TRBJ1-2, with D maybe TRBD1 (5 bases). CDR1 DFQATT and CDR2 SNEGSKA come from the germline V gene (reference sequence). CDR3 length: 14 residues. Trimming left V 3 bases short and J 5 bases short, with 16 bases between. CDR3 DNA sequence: TGCAGTGCTAGTGTCGCCAGGGAAGGATATGGCTACACCTTC. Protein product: CSASVAREGYGYTF.

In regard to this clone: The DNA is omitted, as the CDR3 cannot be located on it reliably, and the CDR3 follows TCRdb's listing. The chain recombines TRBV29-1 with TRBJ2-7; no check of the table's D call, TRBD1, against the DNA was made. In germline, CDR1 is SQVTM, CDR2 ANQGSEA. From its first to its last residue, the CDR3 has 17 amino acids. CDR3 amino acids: CSVDLKADTLGTYEQYF.

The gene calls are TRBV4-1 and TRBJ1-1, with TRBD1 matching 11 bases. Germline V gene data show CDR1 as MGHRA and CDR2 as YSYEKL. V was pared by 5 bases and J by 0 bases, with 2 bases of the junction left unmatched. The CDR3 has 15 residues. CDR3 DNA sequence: TGCGCCAGCAGCAAGGGACAGGGGGTGAACACTGAAGCTTTCTTT. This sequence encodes CASSKGQGVNTEAFF.

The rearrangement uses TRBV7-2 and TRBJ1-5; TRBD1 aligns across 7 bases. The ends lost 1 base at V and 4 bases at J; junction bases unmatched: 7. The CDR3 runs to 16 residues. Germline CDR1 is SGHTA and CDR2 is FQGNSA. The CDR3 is CASSLGDRVSNQPQHF. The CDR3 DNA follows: TGTGCCAGCAGCTTAGGAGACAGGGTATCGAATCAGCCCCAGCATTTT.

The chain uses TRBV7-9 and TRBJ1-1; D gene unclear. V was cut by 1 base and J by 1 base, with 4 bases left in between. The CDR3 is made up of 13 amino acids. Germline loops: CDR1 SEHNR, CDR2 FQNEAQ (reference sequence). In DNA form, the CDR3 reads TGTGCCAGCAGCTTAGAGCCGAACACTGAAGCTTTCTTT. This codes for CASSLEPNTEAFF.

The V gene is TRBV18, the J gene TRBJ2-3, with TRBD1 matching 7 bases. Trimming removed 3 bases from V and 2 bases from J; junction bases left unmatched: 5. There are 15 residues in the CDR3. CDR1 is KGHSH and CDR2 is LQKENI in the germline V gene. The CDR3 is CASSPGQILTDTQYF. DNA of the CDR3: TGTGCCAGCTCACCGGGACAGATTCTCACAGATACGCAGTATTTT.

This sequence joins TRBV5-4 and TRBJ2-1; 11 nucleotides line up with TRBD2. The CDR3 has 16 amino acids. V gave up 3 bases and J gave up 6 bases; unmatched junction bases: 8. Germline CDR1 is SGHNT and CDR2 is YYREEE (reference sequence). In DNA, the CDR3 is TGTGCCAGCAGCTCCCCGACTAGCGGGACTTTCAATGAGCAGTTCTTC. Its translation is CASSSPTSGTFNEQFF.

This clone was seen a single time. The CDR3 DNA follows: TGTGCCAGCTCATCAGGACAGCGGCCTTTGGGCACTGAAGCTTTCTTT. It encodes CASSSGQRPLGTEAFF. The chain carries TRBV18 and TRBJ1-1, with a possible D match to TRBD1 (6 bases). CDR1 and CDR2 (germline): KGHSH, LQKENI. The CDR3 is made up of 16 amino acids. V lost 5 bases, J lost 4 bases, and 20 bases lay in between.

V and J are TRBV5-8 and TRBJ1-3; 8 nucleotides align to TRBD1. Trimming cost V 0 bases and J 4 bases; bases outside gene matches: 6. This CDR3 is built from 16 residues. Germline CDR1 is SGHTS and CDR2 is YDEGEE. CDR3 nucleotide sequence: TGTGCCAGCAGCTTGGGGACAGGGATAAGGGGAAACACCATATATTTT. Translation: CASSLGTGIRGNTIYF. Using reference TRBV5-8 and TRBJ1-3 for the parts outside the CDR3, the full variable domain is EAGVTQSPTHLIKTRGQQATLRCSPISGHTSVYWYQQALGLGLQFLLWYDEGEERNRGNFPPRFSGRQFPNYSSELNVNALELEDSALYLCASSLGTGIRGNTIYFGEGSWLTVV.

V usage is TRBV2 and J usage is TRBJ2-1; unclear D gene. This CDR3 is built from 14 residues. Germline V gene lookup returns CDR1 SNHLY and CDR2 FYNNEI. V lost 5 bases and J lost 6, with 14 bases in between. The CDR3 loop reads CASSSAGVLNEQFF. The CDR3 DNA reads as TGTGCCAGCAGTTCGGCCGGAGTACTCAATGAGCAGTTCTTC.

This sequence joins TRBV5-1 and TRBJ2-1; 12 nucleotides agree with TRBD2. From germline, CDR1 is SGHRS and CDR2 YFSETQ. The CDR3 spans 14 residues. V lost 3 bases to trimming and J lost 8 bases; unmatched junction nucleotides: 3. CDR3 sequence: CASSWTSGNDEQFF. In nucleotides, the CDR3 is TGCGCCAGCAGCTGGACTAGCGGGAACGATGAGCAGTTCTTC.

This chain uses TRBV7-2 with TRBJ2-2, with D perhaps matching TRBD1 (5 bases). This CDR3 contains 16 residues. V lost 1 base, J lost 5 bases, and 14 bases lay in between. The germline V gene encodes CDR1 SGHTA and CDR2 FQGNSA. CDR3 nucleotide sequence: TGTGCCAGCAGCTTAGAGAGACAGCTGGGGACCGGGGAGCTGTTTTTT. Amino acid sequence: CASSLERQLGTGELFF.

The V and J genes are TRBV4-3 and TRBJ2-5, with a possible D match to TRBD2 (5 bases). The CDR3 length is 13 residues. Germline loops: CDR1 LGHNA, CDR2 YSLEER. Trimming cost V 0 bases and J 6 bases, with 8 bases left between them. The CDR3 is CASSQDPGKTQYF. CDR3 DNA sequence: TGCGCCAGCAGCCAAGATCCGGGAAAGACCCAGTACTTC.

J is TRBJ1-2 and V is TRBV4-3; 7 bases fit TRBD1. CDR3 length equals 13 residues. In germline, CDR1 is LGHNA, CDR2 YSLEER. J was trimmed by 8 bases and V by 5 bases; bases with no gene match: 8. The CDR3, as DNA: TGCGCCAGCAGCAATAGGGGGCCGGGGGGCTACACCTTC. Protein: CASSNRGPGGYTF.

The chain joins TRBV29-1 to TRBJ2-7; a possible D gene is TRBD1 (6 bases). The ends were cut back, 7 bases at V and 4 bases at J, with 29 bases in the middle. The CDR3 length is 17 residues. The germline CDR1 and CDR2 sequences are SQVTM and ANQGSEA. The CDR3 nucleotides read TGCAGCGCGGCAGGGGACCCGGCGGCTCACCGAATATACGAGCAGTACTTC. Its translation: CSAAGDPAAHRIYEQYF.

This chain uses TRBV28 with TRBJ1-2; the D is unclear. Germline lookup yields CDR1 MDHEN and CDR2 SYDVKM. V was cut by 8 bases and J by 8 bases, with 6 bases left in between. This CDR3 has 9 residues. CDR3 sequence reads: CASGGGYTF. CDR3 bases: TGTGCCAGCGGAGGAGGCTACACCTTC.

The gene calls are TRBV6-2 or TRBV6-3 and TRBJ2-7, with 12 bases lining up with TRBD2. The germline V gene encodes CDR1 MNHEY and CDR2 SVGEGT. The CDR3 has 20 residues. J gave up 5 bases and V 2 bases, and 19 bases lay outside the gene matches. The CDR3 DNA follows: TGTGCCAGCAGTTACCCCCCCCGGGCTAGCGGGAGGGCCTCTCTGGACGAGCAGTACTTC. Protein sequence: CASSYPPRASGRASLDEQYF.

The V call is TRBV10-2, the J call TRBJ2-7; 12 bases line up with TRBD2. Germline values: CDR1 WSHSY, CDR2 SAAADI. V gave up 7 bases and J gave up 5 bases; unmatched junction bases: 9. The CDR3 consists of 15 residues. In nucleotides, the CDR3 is TGCGCCAGCATGGGGCTAGCGGGAGGGCGAGACGAGCAGTACTTC. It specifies CASMGLAGGRDEQYF.

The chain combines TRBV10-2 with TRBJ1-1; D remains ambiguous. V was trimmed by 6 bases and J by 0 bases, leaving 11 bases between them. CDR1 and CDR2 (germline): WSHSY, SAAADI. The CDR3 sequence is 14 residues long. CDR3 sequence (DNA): TGCGCCAGCAGCCCATTAGATTTGAACACTGAAGCTTTCTTT. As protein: CASSPLDLNTEAFF.